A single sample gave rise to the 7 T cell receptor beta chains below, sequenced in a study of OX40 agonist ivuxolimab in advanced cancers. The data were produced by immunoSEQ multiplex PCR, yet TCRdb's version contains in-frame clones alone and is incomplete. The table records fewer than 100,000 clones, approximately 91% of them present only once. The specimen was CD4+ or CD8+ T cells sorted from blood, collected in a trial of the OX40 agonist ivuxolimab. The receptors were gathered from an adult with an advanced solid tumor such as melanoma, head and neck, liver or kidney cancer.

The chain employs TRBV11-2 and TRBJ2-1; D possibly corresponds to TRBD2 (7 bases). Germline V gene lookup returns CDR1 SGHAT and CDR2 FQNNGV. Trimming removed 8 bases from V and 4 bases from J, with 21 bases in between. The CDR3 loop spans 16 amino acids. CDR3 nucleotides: TGTGCCAGCCTAAGGGGGGCGGGAGCGAGGTACAATGAGCAGTTCTTC. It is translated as CASLRGAGARYNEQFF.

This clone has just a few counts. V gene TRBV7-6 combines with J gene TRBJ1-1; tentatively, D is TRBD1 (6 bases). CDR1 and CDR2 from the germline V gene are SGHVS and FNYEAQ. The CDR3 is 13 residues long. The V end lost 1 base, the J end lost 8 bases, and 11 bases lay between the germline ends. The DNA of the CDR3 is TGTGCCAGCAGCTTAGAGGAGGGGGTGGAAGCTTTCTTT. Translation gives CASSLEEGVEAFF.

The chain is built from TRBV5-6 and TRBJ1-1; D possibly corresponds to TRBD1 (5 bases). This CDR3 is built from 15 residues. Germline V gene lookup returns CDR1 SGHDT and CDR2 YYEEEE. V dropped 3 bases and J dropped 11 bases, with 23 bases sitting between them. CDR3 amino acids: CASSSRGGSSRQAFF. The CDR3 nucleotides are TGTGCCAGCAGCTCCCGGGGGGGGAGCTCTCGGCAGGCTTTCTTT.

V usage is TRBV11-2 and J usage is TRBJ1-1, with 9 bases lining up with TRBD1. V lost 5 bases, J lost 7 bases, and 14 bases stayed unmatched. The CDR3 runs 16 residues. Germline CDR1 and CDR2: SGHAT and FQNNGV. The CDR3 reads CASSPGQGVWGHEAFF. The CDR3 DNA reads TGTGCCAGCAGCCCGGGACAGGGAGTTTGGGGGCATGAAGCTTTCTTT.

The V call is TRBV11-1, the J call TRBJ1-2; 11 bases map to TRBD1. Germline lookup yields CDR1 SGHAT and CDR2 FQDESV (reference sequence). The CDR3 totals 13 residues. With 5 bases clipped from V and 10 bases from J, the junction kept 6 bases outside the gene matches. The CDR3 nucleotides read TGTGCCAGCAGCGGACAGGGGGCGAGTGACTACACCTTC. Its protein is CASSGQGASDYTF.

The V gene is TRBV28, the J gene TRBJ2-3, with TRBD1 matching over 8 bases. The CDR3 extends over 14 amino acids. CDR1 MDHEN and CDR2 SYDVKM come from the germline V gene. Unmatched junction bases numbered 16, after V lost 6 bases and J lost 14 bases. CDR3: CASRGTTAGGGWYF. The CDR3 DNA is TGTGCCAGCAGGGGGACGACAGCAGGGGGCGGGTGGTATTTT.

The CDR3 protein is CASSLGGSGSTDTQYF. CDR3 in DNA: TGTGCCAGCAGCTTGGGGGGGAGCGGGAGCACAGATACGCAGTATTTT. The chain joins TRBV5-4 to TRBJ2-3; tentative D call: TRBD2 (6 bases). The V and J ends lost 0 bases and 0 bases respectively, with 11 bases between them. This CDR3 has 16 residues. Looked up from germline, CDR1 is SGHNT and CDR2 is YYREEE (reference sequence). The full variable domain, its missing parts supplied by reference TRBV5-4 and TRBJ2-3, is ETGVTQSPTHLIKTRGQQVTLRCSSQSGHNTVSWYQQALGQGPQFIFQYYREEENGRGNFPPRFSGLQFPNYSSELNVNALELDDSALYLCASSLGGSGSTDTQYFGPGTRLTVL.